This T cell receptor beta chain was recorded in a study of shared clonotypes between healthy human individuals. Background on the study: Used for every donor were three CD4 naive, three CD4 memory, two CD8 naive and one CD8 memory plate. Overall study findings and caveats: Though the depth was large, rarefaction showed that sorted-subset sequencing was incomplete.

Profiling relied on immunoSEQ multiplex PCR, and the TCRdb table lists in-frame clones only, not all of them. The sample lists approximately 2,300,000 clones, under 95% seen once, with 0.37% in the top ten. There are a few counts of this clone. Antigen specificity is unknown. Unmatched junction bases numbered 12, after V lost 4 bases and J lost 0 bases. This CDR3 is built from 17 residues. The germline CDR1 and CDR2 sequences are SGHRS and YFSETQ. The sequenced material came from naive CD4+ T cells from PBMCs. The subset denotes: CD45RA+ positively selected. The TCR originated in a man aged 18 to 30 in good health. Some clones in this sample may be carry-over from other donors' samples. This chain uses TRBV5-1 with TRBJ1-1, with 7 nucleotides matching TRBD1. In DNA, the CDR3 is TGCGCCAGCAGCCCGGGACAGACATACGTAATGAACACTGAAGCTTTCTTT. Translation: CASSPGQTYVMNTEAFF. Complete variable domain (other parts from reference TRBV5-1 and TRBJ1-1): KAGVTQTPRYLIKTRGQQVTLSCSPISGHRSVSWYQQTPGQGLQFLFEYFSETQRNKGNFPGRFSGRQFSNSRSEMNVSTLELGDSALYLCASSPGQTYVMNTEAFFGQGTRLTVV.